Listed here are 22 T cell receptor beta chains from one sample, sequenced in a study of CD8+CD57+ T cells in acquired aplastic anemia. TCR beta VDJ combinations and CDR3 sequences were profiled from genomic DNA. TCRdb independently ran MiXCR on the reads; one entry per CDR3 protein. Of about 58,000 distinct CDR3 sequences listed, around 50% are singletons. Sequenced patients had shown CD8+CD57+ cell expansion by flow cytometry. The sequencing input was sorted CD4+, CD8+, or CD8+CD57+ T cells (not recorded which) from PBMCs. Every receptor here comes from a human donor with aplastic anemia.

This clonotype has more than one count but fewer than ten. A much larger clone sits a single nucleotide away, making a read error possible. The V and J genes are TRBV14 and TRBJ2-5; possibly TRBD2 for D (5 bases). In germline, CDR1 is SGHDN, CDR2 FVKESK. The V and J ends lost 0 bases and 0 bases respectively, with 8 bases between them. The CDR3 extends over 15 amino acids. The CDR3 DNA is TGTGCCAGCAGCCAAGATCGGGGATACCAAGAGACCCAGTACTTC. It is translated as CASSQDRGYQETQYF.

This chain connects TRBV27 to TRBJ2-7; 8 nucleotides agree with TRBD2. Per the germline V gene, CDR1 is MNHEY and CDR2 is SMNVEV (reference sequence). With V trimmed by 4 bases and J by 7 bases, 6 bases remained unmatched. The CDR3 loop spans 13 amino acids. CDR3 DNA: TGTGCCAGCAGTTCGGGGGGGTCCCCGGAGCAGTACTTC. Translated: CASSSGGSPEQYF.

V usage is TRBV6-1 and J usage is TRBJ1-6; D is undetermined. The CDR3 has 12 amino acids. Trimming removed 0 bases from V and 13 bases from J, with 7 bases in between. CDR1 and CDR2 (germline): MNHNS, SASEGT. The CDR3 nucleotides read TGTGCCAGCAGTGAAGCAAGGCTCCCCCTCCACTTT. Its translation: CASSEARLPLHF.

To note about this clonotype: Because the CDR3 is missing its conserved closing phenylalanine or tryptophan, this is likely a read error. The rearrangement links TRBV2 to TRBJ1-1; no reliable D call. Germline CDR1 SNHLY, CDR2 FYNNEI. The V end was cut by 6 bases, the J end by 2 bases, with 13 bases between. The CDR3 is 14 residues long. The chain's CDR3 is CASSLAAANTEAFL. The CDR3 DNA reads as TGTGCCAGCAGCTTGGCAGCCGCCAACACTGAAGCTTTCTTG.

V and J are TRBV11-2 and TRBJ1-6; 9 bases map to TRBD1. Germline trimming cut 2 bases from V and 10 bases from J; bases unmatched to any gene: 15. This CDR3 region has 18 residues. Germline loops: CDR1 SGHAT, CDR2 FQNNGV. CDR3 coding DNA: TGTGCCAGCAGCTTATTAGGTGTCGGACAGGGGATGAAGTCACCCCTCCACTTT. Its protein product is CASSLLGVGQGMKSPLHF.

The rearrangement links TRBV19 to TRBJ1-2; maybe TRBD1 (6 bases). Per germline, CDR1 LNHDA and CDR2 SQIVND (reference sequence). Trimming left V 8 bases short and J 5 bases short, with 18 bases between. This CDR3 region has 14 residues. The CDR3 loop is CASSAGDAWYGYTF. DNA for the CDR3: TGTGCCAGTTCCGCAGGGGATGCTTGGTATGGCTACACCTTC.

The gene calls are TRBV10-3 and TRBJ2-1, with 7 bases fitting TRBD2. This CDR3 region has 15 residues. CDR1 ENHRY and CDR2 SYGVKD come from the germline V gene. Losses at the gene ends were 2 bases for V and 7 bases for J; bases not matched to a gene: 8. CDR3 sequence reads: CAISEREGGENEQFF. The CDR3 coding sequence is TGTGCCATCAGTGAGAGAGAGGGAGGGGAAAATGAGCAGTTCTTC.

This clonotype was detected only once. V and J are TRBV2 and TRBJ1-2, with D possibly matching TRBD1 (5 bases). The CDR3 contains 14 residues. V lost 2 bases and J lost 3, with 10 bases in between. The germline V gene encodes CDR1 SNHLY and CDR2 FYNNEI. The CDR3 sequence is CASSEQGGDYGYTF. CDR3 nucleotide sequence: TGTGCCAGCAGTGAACAGGGAGGAGACTATGGCTACACCTTC. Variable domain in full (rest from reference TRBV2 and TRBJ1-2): EPEVTQTPSHQVTQMGQEVILRCVPISNHLYFYWYRQILGQKVEFLVSFYNNEISEKSEIFDDQFSVERPDGSNFTLKIRSTKLEDSAMYFCASSEQGGDYGYTFGSGTRLTVV.

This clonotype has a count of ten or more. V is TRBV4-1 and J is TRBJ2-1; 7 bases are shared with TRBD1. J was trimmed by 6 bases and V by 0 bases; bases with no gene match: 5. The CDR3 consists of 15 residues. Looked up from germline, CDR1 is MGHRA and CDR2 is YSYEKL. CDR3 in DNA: TGCGCCAGCAGCCAAGACCGGGACAGCATCAATGAGCAGTTCTTC. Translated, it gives CASSQDRDSINEQFF.

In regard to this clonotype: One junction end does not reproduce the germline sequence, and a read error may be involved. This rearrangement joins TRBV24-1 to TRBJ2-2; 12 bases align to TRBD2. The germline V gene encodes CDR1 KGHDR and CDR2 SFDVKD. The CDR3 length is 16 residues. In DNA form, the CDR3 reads TGTGCCACCAGGGGGACTAGCGGGTCGAACACCGGGGAGCTGTCTTTT. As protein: CATRGTSGSNTGELSF.

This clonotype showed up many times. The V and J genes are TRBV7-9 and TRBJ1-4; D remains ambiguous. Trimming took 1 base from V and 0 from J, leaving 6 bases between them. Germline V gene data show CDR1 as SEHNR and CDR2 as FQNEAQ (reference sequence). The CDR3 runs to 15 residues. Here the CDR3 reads CASSLGPSTNEKLFF. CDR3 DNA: TGTGCCAGCAGCTTAGGACCTTCAACTAATGAAAAACTGTTTTTT.

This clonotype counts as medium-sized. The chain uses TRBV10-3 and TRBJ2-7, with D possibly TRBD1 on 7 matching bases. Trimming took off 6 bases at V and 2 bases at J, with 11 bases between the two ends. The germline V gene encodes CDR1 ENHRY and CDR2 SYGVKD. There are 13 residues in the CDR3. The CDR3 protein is CAISAGTAYEQYF. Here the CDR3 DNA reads TGTGCCATCAGCGCGGGGACAGCCTACGAGCAGTACTTC.

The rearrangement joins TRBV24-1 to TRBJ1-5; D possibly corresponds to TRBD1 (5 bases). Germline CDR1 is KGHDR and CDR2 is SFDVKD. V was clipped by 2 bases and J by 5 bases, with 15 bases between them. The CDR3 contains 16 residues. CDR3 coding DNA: TGTGCCACCAGTGATTCGGGCAGGGAGTTCGATCAGCCCCAGCATTTT. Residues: CATSDSGREFDQPQHF.

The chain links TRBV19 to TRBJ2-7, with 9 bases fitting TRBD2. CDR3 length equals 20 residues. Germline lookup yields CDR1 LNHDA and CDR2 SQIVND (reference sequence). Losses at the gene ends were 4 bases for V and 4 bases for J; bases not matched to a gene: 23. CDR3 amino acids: CASSTHPWDLVAGATYEQYF. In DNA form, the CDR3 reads TGTGCCAGTAGTACCCACCCATGGGACCTGGTAGCGGGGGCCACTTACGAGCAGTACTTC.

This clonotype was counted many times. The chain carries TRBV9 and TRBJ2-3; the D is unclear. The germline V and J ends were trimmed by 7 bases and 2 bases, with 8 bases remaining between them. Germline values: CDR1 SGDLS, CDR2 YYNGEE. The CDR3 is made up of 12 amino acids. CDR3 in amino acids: CASSTLTDTQYF. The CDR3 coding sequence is TGTGCCAGCTCCACCCTCACAGATACGCAGTATTTT. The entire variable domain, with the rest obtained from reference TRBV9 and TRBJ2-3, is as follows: DSGVTQTPKHLITATGQRVTLRCSPRSGDLSVYWYQQSLDQGLQFLIQYYNGEERAKGNILERFSAQQFPDLHSELNLSSLELGDSALYFCASSTLTDTQYFGPGTRLTVL.

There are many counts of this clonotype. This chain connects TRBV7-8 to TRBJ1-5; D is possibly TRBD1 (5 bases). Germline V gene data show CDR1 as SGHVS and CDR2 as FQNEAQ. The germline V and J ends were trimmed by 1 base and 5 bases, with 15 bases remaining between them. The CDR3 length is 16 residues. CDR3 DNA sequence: TGTGCCAGCAGCTTAGGTCGACAGAACGTACATCAGCCCCAGCATTTT. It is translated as CASSLGRQNVHQPQHF.

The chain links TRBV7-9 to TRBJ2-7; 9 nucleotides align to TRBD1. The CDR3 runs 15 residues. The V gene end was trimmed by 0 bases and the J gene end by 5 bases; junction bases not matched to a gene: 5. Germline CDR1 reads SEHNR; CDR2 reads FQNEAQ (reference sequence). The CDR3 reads CASSLALGTGNEQYF. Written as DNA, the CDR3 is TGTGCCAGCAGCTTAGCGTTGGGGACAGGGAACGAGCAGTACTTC.

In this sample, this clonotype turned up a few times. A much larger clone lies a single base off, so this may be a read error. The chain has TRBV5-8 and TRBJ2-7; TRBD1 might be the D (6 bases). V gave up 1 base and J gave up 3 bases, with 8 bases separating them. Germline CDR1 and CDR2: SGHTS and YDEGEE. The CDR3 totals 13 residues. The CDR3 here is CASSLFRGYEQYV. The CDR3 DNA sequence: TGTGCCAGCAGCTTGTTCAGGGGCTACGAGCAGTACGTC.

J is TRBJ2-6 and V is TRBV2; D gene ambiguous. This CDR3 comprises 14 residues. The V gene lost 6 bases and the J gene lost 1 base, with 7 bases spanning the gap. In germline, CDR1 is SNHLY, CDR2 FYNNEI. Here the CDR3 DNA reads TGTGCCAGCAGCCAAGGGTCTGGGGCCAACGTCCTGACTTTC. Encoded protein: CASSQGSGANVLTF.

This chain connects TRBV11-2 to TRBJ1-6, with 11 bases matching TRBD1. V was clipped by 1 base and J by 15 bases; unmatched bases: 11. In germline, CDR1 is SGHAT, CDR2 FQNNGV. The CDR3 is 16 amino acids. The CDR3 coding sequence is TGTGCCAGCAGCTTAGTGGTGTGGGGACAGGGGGTTCGCCTCCACTTT. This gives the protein CASSLVVWGQGVRLHF. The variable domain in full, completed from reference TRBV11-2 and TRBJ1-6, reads EAGVAQSPRYKIIEKRQSVAFWCNPISGHATLYWYQQILGQGPKLLIQFQNNGVVDDSQLPKDRFSAERLKGVDSTLKIQPAKLEDSAVYLCASSLVVWGQGVRLHFGNGTRLTVT.

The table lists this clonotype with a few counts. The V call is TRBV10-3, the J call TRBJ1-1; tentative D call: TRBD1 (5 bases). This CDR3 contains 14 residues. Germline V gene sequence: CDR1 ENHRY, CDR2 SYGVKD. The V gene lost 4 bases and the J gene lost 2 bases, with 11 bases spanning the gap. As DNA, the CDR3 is TGTGCCATCAGTGCCAGGGAAACCAACACTGAAGCTTTCTTT. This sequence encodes CAISARETNTEAFF.

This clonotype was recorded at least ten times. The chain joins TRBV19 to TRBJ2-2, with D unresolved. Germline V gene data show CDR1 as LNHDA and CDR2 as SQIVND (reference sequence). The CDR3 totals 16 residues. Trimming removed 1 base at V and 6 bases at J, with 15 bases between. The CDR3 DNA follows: TGTGCCAGTAGTATAGCCAGGAGCAGTCAGGCCGGGGAGCTGTTTTTT. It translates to CASSIARSSQAGELFF.